Sequencing of this TCR beta chain was carried out in a study of Graves' ophthalmopathy and Graves' hyperthyroidism. Overall study findings and caveats: Ophthalmopathy cases were distinguished from stable hyperthyroidism by a 13-signature model, reaching about 91% sensitivity and 70% to 84% specificity. Blood contained most expanded thyroid clonotypes exceeding 0.001 frequency.

V dropped 5 bases and J dropped 6 bases, with 22 bases sitting between them. Germline CDR1 and CDR2: MNHNS and SASEGT. The length of the CDR3 is 17 residues. Of note for this clonotype: What it binds is unknown.

Amplified material comprised TCR beta CDR3 regions derived from RNA transcripts. Second-round multiplex PCR followed a first-round RT-PCR using HTBI primers. TCRdb independently ran MiXCR on the multiplex PCR reads; one entry per CDR3 protein. The sample lists about 620,000 distinct CDR3 sequences; 20% to 25% were seen once. The chain recombines TRBV6-1 with TRBJ2-2; D call uncertain. The sequence derives from a woman aged 18-30 years with stable Graves' hyperthyroidism. Some clones in this sample may be carry-over from other donors' samples. Input material: peripheral blood. Here the CDR3 DNA reads TGTGCCAGCAGTCCCCCTATGGGAAGTTCAAGGGCCGGGGAGCTGTTTTTT. This gives the protein CASSPPMGSSRAGELFF.